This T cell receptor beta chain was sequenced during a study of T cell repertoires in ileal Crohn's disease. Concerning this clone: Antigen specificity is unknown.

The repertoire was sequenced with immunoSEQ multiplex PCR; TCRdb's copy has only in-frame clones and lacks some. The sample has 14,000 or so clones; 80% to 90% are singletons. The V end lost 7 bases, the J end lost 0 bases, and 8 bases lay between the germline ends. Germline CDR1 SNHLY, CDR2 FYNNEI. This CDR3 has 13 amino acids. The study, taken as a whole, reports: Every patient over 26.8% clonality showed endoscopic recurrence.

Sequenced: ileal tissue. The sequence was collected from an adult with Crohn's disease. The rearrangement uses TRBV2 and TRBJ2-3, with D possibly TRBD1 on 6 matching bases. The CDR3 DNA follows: TGTGCCAGCAACAGGGAAAGCACAGATACGCAGTATTTT. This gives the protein CASNRESTDTQYF.